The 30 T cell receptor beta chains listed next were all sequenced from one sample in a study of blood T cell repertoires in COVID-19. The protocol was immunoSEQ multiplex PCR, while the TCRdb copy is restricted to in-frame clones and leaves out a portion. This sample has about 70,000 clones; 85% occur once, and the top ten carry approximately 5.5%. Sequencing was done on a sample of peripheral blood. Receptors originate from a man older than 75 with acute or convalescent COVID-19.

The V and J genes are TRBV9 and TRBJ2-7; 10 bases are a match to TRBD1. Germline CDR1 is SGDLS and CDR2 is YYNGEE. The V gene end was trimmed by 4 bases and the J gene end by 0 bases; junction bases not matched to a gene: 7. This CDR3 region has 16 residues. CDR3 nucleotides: TGTGCCAGCAGCTCCCGGGGACAGGGGAACTCCTACGAGCAGTACTTC. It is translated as CASSSRGQGNSYEQYF.

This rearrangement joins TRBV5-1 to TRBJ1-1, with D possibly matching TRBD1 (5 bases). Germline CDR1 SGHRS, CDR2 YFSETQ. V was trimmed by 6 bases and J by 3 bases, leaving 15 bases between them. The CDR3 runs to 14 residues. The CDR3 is CASTLGGVDTEAFF. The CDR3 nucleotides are TGCGCCAGCACCCTTGGAGGGGTGGACACTGAAGCTTTCTTT.

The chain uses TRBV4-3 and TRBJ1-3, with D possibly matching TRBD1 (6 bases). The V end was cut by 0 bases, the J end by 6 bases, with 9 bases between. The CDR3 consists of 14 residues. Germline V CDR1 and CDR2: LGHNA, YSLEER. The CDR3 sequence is CASSQEGGPNTIYF. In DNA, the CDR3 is TGCGCCAGCAGCCAAGAGGGGGGGCCAAACACCATATATTTT.

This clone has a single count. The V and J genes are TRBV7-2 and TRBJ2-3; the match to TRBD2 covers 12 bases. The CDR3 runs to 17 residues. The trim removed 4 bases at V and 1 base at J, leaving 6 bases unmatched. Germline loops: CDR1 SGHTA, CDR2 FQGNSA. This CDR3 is CASSYTSGRTRTDTQYF. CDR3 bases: TGTGCCAGCAGCTATACTAGCGGGAGGACCCGCACAGATACGCAGTATTTT.

In DNA, the CDR3 is TGCGCCAGCAGCTCCGGGGACAGGGTGGGGACTGAAGCTTTCTTT. Its translation: CASSSGDRVGTEAFF. The V and J genes are TRBV5-1 and TRBJ1-1; TRBD1 matches 9 bases. The CDR3 is 15 amino acids. The junction had 8 bases not matched to a gene; V was cut back by 3 bases and J by 5 bases. The V gene's germline CDR1 is SGHRS and CDR2 YFSETQ.

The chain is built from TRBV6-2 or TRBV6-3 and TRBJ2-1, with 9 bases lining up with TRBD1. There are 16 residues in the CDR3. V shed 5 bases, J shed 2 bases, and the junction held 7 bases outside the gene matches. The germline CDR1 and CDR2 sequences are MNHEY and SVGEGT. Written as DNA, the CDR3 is TGTGCCAGCAGTGGGCCGGGACAGGGTACCTACAATGAGCAGTTCTTC. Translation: CASSGPGQGTYNEQFF.

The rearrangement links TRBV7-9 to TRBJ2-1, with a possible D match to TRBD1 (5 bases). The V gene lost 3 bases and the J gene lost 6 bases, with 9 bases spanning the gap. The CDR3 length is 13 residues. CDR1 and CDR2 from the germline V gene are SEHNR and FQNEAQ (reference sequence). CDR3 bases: TGTGCCAGCAGCTTTAGACAGAGCAATGAGCAGTTCTTC. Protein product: CASSFRQSNEQFF.

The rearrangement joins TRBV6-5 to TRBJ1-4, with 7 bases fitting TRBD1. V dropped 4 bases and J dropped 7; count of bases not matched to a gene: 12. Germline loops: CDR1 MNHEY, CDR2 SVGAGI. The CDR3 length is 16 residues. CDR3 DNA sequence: TGTGCCAGCAGTTCTAGCCCGCAGGGGGAAGGTGAAAAACTGTTTTTT. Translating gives CASSSSPQGEGEKLFF.

The CDR3 coding sequence is TGTGCCAGTAACCGCGGACAGAACACTAACTATGGCTACACCTTC. It specifies CASNRGQNTNYGYTF. The V and J genes are TRBV19 and TRBJ1-2, with a possible D match to TRBD1 (6 bases). V lost 7 bases to trimming and J lost 0 bases, with 15 bases between them. Germline V gene data show CDR1 as LNHDA and CDR2 as SQIVND (reference sequence). The CDR3 contains 15 residues.

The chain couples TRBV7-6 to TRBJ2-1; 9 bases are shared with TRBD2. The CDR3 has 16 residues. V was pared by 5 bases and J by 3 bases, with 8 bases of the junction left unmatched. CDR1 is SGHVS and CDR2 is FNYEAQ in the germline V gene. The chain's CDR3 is CASSILAGDFYNEQFF. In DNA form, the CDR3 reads TGTGCCAGCAGCATATTAGCGGGAGATTTCTACAATGAGCAGTTCTTC. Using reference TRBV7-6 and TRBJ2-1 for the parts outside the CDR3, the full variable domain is GAGVSQSPRYKVTKRGQDVALRCDPISGHVSLYWYRQALGQGPEFLTYFNYEAQQDKSGLPNDRFSAERPEGSISTLTIQRTEQRDSAMYRCASSILAGDFYNEQFFGPGTRLTVL.

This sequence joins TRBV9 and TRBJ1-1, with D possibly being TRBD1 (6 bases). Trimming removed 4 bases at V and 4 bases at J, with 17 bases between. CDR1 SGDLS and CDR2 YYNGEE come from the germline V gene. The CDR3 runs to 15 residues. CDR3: CASSPQQGTGTEAFF. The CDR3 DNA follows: TGTGCCAGCAGCCCACAACAGGGTACAGGCACTGAAGCTTTCTTT.

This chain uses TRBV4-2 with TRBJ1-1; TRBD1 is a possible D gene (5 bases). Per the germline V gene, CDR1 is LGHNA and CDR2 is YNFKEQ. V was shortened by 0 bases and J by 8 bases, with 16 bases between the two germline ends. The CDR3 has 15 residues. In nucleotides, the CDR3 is TGTGCCAGCAGCCAAGATTCGCAGGGTGATAGGGAAGCTTTCTTT. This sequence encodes CASSQDSQGDREAFF.

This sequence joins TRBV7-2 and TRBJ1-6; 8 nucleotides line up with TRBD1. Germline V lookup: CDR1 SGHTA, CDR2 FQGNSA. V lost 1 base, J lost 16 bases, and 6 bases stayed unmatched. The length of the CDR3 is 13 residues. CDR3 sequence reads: CASSLEEQGVLHF. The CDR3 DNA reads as TGTGCCAGCAGCTTAGAGGAACAGGGGGTACTCCACTTT. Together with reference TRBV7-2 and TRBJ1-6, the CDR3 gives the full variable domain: GAGVSQSPSNKVTEKGKDVELRCDPISGHTALYWYRQSLGQGLEFLIYFQGNSAPDKSGLPSDRFSAERTGGSVSTLTIQRTQQEDSAVYLCASSLEEQGVLHFGNGTRLTVT.

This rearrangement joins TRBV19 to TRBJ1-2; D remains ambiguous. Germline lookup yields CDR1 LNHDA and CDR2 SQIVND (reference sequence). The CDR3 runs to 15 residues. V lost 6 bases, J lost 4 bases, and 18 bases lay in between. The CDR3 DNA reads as TGTGCCAGTAGCGACTTCGGAACAACCGCCTATGGCTACACCTTC. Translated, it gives CASSDFGTTAYGYTF.

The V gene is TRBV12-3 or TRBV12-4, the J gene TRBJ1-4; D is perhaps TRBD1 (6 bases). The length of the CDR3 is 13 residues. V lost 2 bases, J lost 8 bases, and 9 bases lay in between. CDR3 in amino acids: CASSLLGQEKLFF. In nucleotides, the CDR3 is TGTGCCAGCAGTTTACTGGGACAAGAAAAACTGTTTTTT.

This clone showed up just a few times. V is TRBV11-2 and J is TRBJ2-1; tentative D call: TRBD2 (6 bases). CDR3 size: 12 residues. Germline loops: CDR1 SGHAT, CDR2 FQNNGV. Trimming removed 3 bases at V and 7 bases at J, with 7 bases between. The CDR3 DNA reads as TGTGCCAGCAGCTTGGCGGGGAATGAGCAGTTCTTC. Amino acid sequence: CASSLAGNEQFF.

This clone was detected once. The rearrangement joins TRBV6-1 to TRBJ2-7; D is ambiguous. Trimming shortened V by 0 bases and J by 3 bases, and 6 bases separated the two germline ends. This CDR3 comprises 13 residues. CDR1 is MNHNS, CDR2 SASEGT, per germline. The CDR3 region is CASSEAGRYEQYF. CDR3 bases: TGTGCCAGCAGTGAAGCGGGCCGCTACGAGCAGTACTTC.

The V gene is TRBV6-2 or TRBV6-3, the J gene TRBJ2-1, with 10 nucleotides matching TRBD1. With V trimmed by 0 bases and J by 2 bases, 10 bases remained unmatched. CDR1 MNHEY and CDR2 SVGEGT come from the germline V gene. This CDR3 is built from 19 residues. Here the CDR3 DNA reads TGTGCCAGCAGTTACTCGTCTCAACGAGGACAGGGGGCCTACAATGAGCAGTTCTTC. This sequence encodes CASSYSSQRGQGAYNEQFF.

The CDR3 reads CASSVQGTEAFF. The CDR3, as DNA: TGTGCCAGCAGTGTACAGGGAACTGAAGCTTTCTTT. This chain connects TRBV6-6 to TRBJ1-1, with a weak D call TRBD1 (6 bases). V was trimmed by 5 bases and J by 5 bases, leaving 9 bases between them. The CDR3 runs to 12 residues. CDR1 and CDR2 (germline): MNHNY, SVGAGI (reference sequence).

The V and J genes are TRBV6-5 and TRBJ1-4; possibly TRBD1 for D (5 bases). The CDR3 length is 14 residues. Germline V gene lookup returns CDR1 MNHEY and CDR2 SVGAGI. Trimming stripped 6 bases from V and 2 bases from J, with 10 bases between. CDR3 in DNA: TGTGCCAGCAGGGGGCGGAAGACTAATGAAAAACTGTTTTTT. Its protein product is CASRGRKTNEKLFF.

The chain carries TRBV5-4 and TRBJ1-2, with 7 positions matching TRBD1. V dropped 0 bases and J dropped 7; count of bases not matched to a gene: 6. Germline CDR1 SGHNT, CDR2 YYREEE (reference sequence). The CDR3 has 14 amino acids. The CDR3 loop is CASSLGQGMGGYTF. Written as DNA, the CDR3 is TGTGCCAGCAGCTTGGGACAGGGAATGGGTGGCTACACCTTC.

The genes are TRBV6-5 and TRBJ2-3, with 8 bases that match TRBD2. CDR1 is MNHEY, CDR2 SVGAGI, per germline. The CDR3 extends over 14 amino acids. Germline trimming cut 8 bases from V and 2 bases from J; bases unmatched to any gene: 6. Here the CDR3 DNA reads TGTGCCAGCCGGCGGCGGGGGGTCACAGATACGCAGTATTTT. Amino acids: CASRRRGVTDTQYF.

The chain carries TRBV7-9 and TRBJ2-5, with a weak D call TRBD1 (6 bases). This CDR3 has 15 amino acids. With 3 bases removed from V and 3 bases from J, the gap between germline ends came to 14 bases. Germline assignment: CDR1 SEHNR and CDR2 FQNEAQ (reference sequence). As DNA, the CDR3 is TGTGCCAGCAGCTTGAGAGGGGGAAGGGAAGAGACCCAGTACTTC. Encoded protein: CASSLRGGREETQYF.

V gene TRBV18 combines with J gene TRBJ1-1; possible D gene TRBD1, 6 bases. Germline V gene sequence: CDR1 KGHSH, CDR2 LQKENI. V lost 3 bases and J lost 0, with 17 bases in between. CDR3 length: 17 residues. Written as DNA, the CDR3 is TGTGCCAGCTCACCCCGGGCAGGGGCTAGAATGAACACTGAAGCTTTCTTT. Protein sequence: CASSPRAGARMNTEAFF.

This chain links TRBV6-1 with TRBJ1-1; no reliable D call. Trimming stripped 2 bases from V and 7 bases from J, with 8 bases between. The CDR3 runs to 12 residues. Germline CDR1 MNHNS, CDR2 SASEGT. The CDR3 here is CASSEPRFEAFF. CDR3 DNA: TGTGCCAGCAGTGAACCCAGGTTTGAAGCTTTCTTT.

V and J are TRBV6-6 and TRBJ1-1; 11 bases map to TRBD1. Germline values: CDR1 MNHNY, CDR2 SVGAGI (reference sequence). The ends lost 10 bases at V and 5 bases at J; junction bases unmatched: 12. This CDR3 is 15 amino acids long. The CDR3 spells CAIDTGQGARTEAFF. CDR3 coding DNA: TGTGCCATCGATACCGGACAGGGGGCTCGGACTGAAGCTTTCTTT.

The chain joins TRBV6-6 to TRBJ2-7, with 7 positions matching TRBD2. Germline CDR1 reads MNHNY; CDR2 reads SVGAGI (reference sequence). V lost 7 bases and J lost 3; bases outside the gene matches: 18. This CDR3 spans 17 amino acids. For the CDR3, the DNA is TGTGCCAGCACTCGGCGGGGGACTCCCCAACTCAACTACGAGCAGTACTTC. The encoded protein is CASTRRGTPQLNYEQYF.

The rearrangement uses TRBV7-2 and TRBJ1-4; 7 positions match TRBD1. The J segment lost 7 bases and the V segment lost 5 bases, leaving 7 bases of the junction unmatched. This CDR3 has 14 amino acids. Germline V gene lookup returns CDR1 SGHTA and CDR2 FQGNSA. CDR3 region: CASSPGQAFEKLFF. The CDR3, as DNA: TGTGCCAGCAGCCCCGGACAGGCGTTTGAAAAACTGTTTTTT.

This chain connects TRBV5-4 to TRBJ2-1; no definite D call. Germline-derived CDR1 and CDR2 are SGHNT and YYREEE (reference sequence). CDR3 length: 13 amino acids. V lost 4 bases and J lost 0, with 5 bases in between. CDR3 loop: CASSPSSYNEQFF. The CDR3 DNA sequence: TGTGCCAGCAGCCCCAGCTCCTACAATGAGCAGTTCTTC.

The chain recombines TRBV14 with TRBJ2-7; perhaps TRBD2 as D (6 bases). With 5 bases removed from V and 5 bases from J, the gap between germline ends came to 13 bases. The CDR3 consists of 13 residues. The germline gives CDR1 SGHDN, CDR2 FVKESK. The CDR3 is CASSRDPGDEQYF. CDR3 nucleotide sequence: TGTGCCAGCAGCAGAGATCCGGGGGACGAGCAGTACTTC.